This TCR beta chain emerged from a study of blood T cell repertoires in COVID-19. For the study at large: T cells, B-cell-depleted T cells, or PBMCs provided the cDNA or gDNA that served as material.

Germline CDR1 and CDR2: SEHNR and FQNEAQ (reference sequence). This CDR3 has 15 residues. V dropped 1 base and J dropped 0 bases, with 10 bases sitting between them. Per the study methods: Counts of nucleated cells, estimated from reference gene primer amplification, were obtained. TCRdb's table, derived via immunoSEQ multiplex PCR, lists solely in-frame clones and lacks some. That table is the source of V, J and clone size, and D and trimming were worked out from the DNA. In the table there are around 70,000 clones, 80% to 90% of which are singletons. Sequenced sample: peripheral blood. This chain links TRBV7-9 with TRBJ2-7; D possibly corresponds to TRBD1 (5 bases). This receptor was identified in a man aged 50 to 59 with active COVID-19. This chain's CDR3 is CASSLVRGSSYEQYF. The CDR3 DNA follows: TGTGCCAGCAGCTTAGTTAGGGGCAGCTCCTACGAGCAGTACTTC.